This T cell receptor (beta chain) was identified during a study of cytomegalovirus exposure and HLA in healthy donors. Study-level points and caveats: Rare TCR sequences predominated, though certain public TCRs were found in many donors.

V was clipped by 0 bases and J by 5 bases; unmatched bases: 1. The germline gives CDR1 SGDLS, CDR2 YYNGEE. There are 14 residues in the CDR3. PCR employed 60 Vbeta and 13 Jbeta primers. Profiling relied on immunoSEQ multiplex PCR, and the TCRdb table lists in-frame clones only, not all of them. The sample has about 130,000 clones; approximately 74% are singletons. To note about this clone: Its specificity is unknown.

The rearrangement joins TRBV9 to TRBJ2-5; 10 positions agree with TRBD2. The sequencing sample was made of PBMCs. The source of this sequence is a male donor in good health and CMV-seronegative. In DNA, the CDR3 is TGTGCCAGCAGCGTAGAGGGACTAGCGGAGACCCAGTACTTC. Encoded protein: CASSVEGLAETQYF.